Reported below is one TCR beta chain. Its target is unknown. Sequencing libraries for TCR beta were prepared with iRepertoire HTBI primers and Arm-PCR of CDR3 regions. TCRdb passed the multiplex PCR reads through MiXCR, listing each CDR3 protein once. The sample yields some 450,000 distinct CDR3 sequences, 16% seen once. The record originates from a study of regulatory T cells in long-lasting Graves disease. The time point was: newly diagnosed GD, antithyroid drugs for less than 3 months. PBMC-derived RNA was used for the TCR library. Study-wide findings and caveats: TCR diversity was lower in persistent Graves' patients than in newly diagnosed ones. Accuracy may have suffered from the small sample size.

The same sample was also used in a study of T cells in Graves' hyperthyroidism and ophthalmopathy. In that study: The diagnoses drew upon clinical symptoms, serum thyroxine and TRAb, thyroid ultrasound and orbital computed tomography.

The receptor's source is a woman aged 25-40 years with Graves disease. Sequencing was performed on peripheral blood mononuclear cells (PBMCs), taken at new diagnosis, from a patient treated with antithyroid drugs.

CDR3 nucleotides: TGTGCCAGCAGCCGACCCACGACTAGCGGGAGGTCAGATACGCAGTATTTT. This sequence encodes CASSRPTTSGRSDTQYF. J is TRBJ2-3 and V is TRBV11-3; 13 positions agree with TRBD2. V gave up 5 bases and J gave up 4 bases; unmatched junction bases: 9. The CDR3 has 17 amino acids. Per germline, CDR1 SGHNT and CDR2 YENEEA.